This passage covers 25 T cell receptor beta chains from one sample sequenced in a study of CD8 T cells in Susac syndrome (dated by TCRdb to about 2019). The library was obtained by the immunoSEQ multiplex PCR assay. RNA was extracted with the RNeasy kit and roughly 0.45 to 1 ug was reverse transcribed using random hexamers. TCRdb reprocessing: public reads trimmed at Q25 with fastp, clones called with MiXCR, in-frame beta chains kept. Rows merge per CDR3 protein into single entries with the most common DNA and genes. This sample holds approximately 260,000 distinct CDR3 sequences; about 96% were observed only once. The ten most abundant clones make up 0.095% to 0.12% of the sample. Sequencing used CD4+ T cells from PBMCs. These receptors were obtained from a human donor with Susac syndrome.

The chain is built from TRBV12-3 or TRBV12-4 and TRBJ2-7; the D gene is possibly TRBD1 (6 bases). The V end was cut by 5 bases, the J end by 5 bases, with 13 bases between. CDR3 length equals 13 residues. CDR3 sequence reads: CASSATGINEQYF. Here the CDR3 DNA reads TGTGCCAGCAGTGCTACAGGGATTAACGAGCAGTACTTC.

The chain uses TRBV20-1 and TRBJ2-7, with TRBD1 identical over 9 bases. The CDR3 runs to 12 residues. J was trimmed by 3 bases and V by 6 bases; bases with no gene match: 3. CDR1 is DFQATT and CDR2 is SNEGSKA in the germline V gene (reference sequence). The CDR3 DNA follows: TGCAGTGCCCAGGACAGGGGCTACGAGCAGTACTTC. Protein product: CSAQDRGYEQYF.

The chain has TRBV29-1 and TRBJ2-1; 8 bases align to TRBD2. The trim removed 1 base at V and 4 bases at J, leaving 6 bases unmatched. The CDR3 loop spans 15 amino acids. CDR1 SQVTM and CDR2 ANQGSEA come from the germline V gene. CDR3: CSVEGLAPEYNEQFF. As DNA, the CDR3 is TGCAGCGTTGAAGGACTAGCGCCGGAATACAATGAGCAGTTCTTC.

This clonotype has just one count. The rearrangement joins TRBV28 to TRBJ2-4; D possibly corresponds to TRBD1 (8 bases). The CDR3 is 15 amino acids. Trimming took off 7 bases at V and 5 bases at J, with 18 bases between the two ends. CDR1 is MDHEN, CDR2 SYDVKM, per germline. CDR3 in DNA: TGTGCCAGCACCTCACAGGGGGGGTGGGAAAACATTCAGTACTTC. Protein sequence: CASTSQGGWENIQYF. Variable domain in full (rest from reference TRBV28 and TRBJ2-4): DVKVTQSSRYLVKRTGEKVFLECVQDMDHENMFWYRQDPGLGLRLIYFSYDVKMKEKGDIPEGYSVSREKKERFSLILESASTNQTSMYLCASTSQGGWENIQYFGAGTRLSVL.

The V gene is TRBV15, the J gene TRBJ1-5; D not resolved. This CDR3 spans 14 amino acids. The V and J ends lost 1 base and 4 bases respectively, with 8 bases between them. Germline V gene sequence: CDR1 LNHNV, CDR2 YYDKDF (reference sequence). CDR3 sequence (DNA): TGTGCCACCAGCAGAGTCGGAGGAAATCAGCCCCAGCATTTT. Residues: CATSRVGGNQPQHF.

This chain uses TRBV9 with TRBJ1-2; D might be TRBD1 (5 bases). Trimming stripped 0 bases from V and 3 bases from J, with 12 bases between. From germline, CDR1 is SGDLS and CDR2 YYNGEE. The CDR3 is made up of 15 amino acids. For the CDR3, the DNA is TGTGCCAGCAGCGTAGGGGTAAAAGGGGACTATGGCTACACCTTC. Translation gives CASSVGVKGDYGYTF.

The chain combines TRBV4-1 with TRBJ1-2; the D is unclear. This CDR3 is 14 amino acids long. Germline V gene data show CDR1 as MGHRA and CDR2 as YSYEKL. The germline V and J ends were trimmed by 0 bases and 5 bases, with 10 bases remaining between them. The CDR3 DNA follows: TGCGCCAGCAGCCAAGAAGGGTTAGGATATGGCTACACCTTC. Protein sequence: CASSQEGLGYGYTF.

The chain is built from TRBV30 and TRBJ2-7; 11 nucleotides align to TRBD2. CDR1 is GTSNPN, CDR2 SVGIG, per germline (reference sequence). The CDR3 has 14 amino acids. V lost 2 bases and J lost 3; bases outside the gene matches: 3. CDR3 loop: CAWSTSGGFYEQYF. The CDR3 DNA sequence: TGTGCCTGGAGTACTAGCGGGGGTTTCTACGAGCAGTACTTC.

This chain uses TRBV20-1 with TRBJ2-3, with TRBD2 matching over 7 bases. Germline V lookup: CDR1 DFQATT, CDR2 SNEGSKA (reference sequence). The CDR3 is made up of 14 amino acids. The ends lost 6 bases at V and 1 base at J; junction bases unmatched: 7. The CDR3 sequence is CSALLARRTDTQYF. CDR3 DNA: TGCAGTGCGTTACTAGCGAGACGCACAGATACGCAGTATTTT.

The chain carries TRBV18 and TRBJ2-5; no reliable D call. There are 13 residues in the CDR3. Trimming cost V 3 bases and J 0 bases, with 5 bases left between them. CDR1 KGHSH and CDR2 LQKENI come from the germline V gene. For the CDR3, the DNA is TGTGCCAGCTCACCCCGGGACCAAGAGACCCAGTACTTC. It is translated as CASSPRDQETQYF.

The chain links TRBV7-2 to TRBJ2-7; no clear D. Germline V gene lookup returns CDR1 SGHTA and CDR2 FQGNSA. The CDR3 runs 14 residues. Trimming took 2 bases from V and 0 from J, leaving 8 bases between them. The DNA for the CDR3 is TGTGCCAGCAGCTTAAAGTATCCCTCCTACGAGCAGTACTTC. Translation: CASSLKYPSYEQYF.

This chain uses TRBV9 with TRBJ2-3, with D possibly being TRBD2 (6 bases). V was trimmed by 5 bases and J by 0 bases, leaving 10 bases between them. Germline V CDR1 and CDR2: SGDLS, YYNGEE. The CDR3 has 14 amino acids. The CDR3, as DNA: TGTGCCAGCAGAAGACTAGAAAGCACAGATACGCAGTATTTT. Protein sequence: CASRRLESTDTQYF.

V usage is TRBV20-1 and J usage is TRBJ2-1; perhaps TRBD1 as D (6 bases). The V end was cut by 2 bases, the J end by 5 bases, with 10 bases between. Germline values: CDR1 DFQATT, CDR2 SNEGSKA (reference sequence). This CDR3 comprises 13 residues. This chain's CDR3 is CSARPWTDNEQFF. The CDR3 coding sequence is TGCAGTGCTAGACCCTGGACAGACAATGAGCAGTTCTTC.

The V call is TRBV28, the J call TRBJ1-3, with 7 bases that match TRBD1. Trimming cost V 5 bases and J 0 bases; bases outside gene matches: 10. The CDR3 sequence is 17 residues long. Germline CDR1 is MDHEN and CDR2 is SYDVKM. Here the CDR3 reads CASSPSRGISSGNTIYF. The CDR3, as DNA: TGTGCCAGCAGTCCATCCAGGGGGATAAGCTCTGGAAACACCATATATTTT.

The rearrangement joins TRBV2 to TRBJ2-6; 9 bases fit TRBD1. The CDR3 covers 18 residues. J was trimmed by 0 bases and V by 4 bases; bases with no gene match: 7. Germline-derived CDR1 and CDR2 are SNHLY and FYNNEI. CDR3: CASSGTGAFLSGANVLTF. CDR3 nucleotide sequence: TGTGCCAGCAGTGGGACAGGGGCTTTCCTCTCTGGGGCCAACGTCCTGACTTTC. Combining the CDR3 with reference TRBV2 and TRBJ2-6 gives the whole variable domain EPEVTQTPSHQVTQMGQEVILRCVPISNHLYFYWYRQILGQKVEFLVSFYNNEISEKSEIFDDQFSVERPDGSNFTLKIRSTKLEDSAMYFCASSGTGAFLSGANVLTFGAGSRLTVL.

The V and J genes are TRBV9 and TRBJ2-7, with 11 bases matching TRBD2. J lost 4 bases, V lost 3 bases, and 9 bases had no gene match. CDR1 SGDLS and CDR2 YYNGEE come from the germline V gene. CDR3 length equals 16 residues. CDR3 sequence (DNA): TGTGCCAGCAGCGGAGACCCGGGACTAGCGGAATACGAGCAGTACTTC. It encodes CASSGDPGLAEYEQYF.

The rearrangement joins TRBV20-1 to TRBJ2-4; possible D gene TRBD1, 6 bases. Germline CDR1 reads DFQATT; CDR2 reads SNEGSKA (reference sequence). This CDR3 contains 15 residues. Trimming took off 1 base at V and 0 bases at J, with 10 bases between the two ends. The CDR3, as DNA: TGCAGTGCTAGAGCGGACAGCCTAGCCAAAAACATTCAGTACTTC. Translation gives CSARADSLAKNIQYF.

The chain uses TRBV28 and TRBJ1-4; 7 bases fit TRBD1. Losses at the gene ends were 2 bases for V and 6 bases for J; bases not matched to a gene: 3. The CDR3 is 14 residues long. The germline V gene encodes CDR1 MDHEN and CDR2 SYDVKM. The CDR3 reads CASSLRGGDEKLFF. CDR3 sequence (DNA): TGTGCCAGCAGTTTACGAGGGGGCGATGAAAAACTGTTTTTT.

The chain is built from TRBV29-1 and TRBJ2-1; 7 bases match TRBD1. V shed 6 bases, J shed 0 bases, and the junction held 5 bases outside the gene matches. The CDR3 extends over 14 amino acids. Germline CDR1 SQVTM, CDR2 ANQGSEA. The CDR3 protein is CSVGQQSSYNEQFF. The CDR3 nucleotides are TGCAGCGTGGGACAGCAGAGCTCCTACAATGAGCAGTTCTTC.

The V gene is TRBV4-2, the J gene TRBJ2-5, with D perhaps assigned TRBD1 or TRBD2 (5 bases each). Trimming cost V 0 bases and J 5 bases, with 19 bases left between them. The CDR3 consists of 17 residues. Germline CDR1 and CDR2: LGHNA and YNFKEQ. The CDR3 spells CASSQEGTGGWRETQYF. DNA of the CDR3: TGTGCCAGCAGCCAAGAGGGCACAGGAGGATGGCGTGAGACCCAGTACTTC.

This rearrangement joins TRBV30 to TRBJ1-1, with D unresolved. V lost 7 bases to trimming and J lost 1 base, with 16 bases between them. The CDR3 has 14 amino acids. Germline V gene sequence: CDR1 GTSNPN, CDR2 SVGIG (reference sequence). The CDR3 DNA follows: TGTGCCTCGTTGGTTCGGGTAACGAACACTGAAGCTTTCTTT. Encoded protein: CASLVRVTNTEAFF.

The chain uses TRBV15 and TRBJ2-7; 11 nucleotides line up with TRBD1. CDR1 is LNHNV, CDR2 YYDKDF, per germline (reference sequence). The CDR3 contains 15 residues. The V segment lost 2 bases and the J segment 6 bases; nucleotides outside the gene matches: 6. This CDR3 is CATSRKPGQGVEQYF. CDR3 bases: TGTGCCACCAGCAGAAAACCGGGACAGGGGGTCGAGCAGTACTTC.

This clonotype has a handful of counts. This chain joins TRBV5-8 and TRBJ1-2, with D unclear. Trimming left V 1 base short and J 0 bases short, with 7 bases between. The CDR3 is 14 residues long. CDR1 and CDR2 (germline): SGHTS, YDEGEE. DNA of the CDR3: TGTGCCAGCAGCTTGCTCAGTGCTAACTATGGCTACACCTTC. It translates to CASSLLSANYGYTF.

In its sample, this clonotype was seen once. J is TRBJ1-5 and V is TRBV19, with a weak D call TRBD1 (5 bases). CDR1 and CDR2 from the germline V gene are LNHDA and SQIVND (reference sequence). Trimming removed 10 bases at V and 6 bases at J, with 19 bases between. This CDR3 region has 14 residues. The CDR3: CATSGAAASQPQHF. CDR3 nucleotide sequence: TGTGCCACCAGCGGGGCCGCGGCGAGTCAGCCCCAGCATTTT.

The V and J genes are TRBV5-1 and TRBJ2-1; D uncertain. The germline V gene encodes CDR1 SGHRS and CDR2 YFSETQ. Trimming shortened V by 7 bases and J by 2 bases, and 4 bases separated the two germline ends. The CDR3 has 11 amino acids. CDR3 in amino acids: CASFAYNEQFF. Here the CDR3 DNA reads TGCGCCAGCTTCGCCTACAATGAGCAGTTCTTC.